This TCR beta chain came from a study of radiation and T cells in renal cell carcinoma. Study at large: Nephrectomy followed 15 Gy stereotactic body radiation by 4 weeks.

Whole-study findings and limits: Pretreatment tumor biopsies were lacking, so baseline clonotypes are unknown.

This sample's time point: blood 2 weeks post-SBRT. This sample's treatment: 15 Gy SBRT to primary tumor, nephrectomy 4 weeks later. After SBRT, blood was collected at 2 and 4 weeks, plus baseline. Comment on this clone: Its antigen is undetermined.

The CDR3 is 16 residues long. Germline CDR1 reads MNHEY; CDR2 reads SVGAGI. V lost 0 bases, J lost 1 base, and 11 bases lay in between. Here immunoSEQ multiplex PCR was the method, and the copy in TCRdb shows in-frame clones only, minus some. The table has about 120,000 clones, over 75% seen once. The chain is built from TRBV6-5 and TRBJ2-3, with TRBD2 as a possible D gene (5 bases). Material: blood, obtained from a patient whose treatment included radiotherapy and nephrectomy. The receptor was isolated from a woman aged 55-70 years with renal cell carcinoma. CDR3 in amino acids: CASSYSPGIRTDTQYF. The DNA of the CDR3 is TGTGCCAGCAGTTACTCGCCGGGGATTCGCACAGATACGCAGTATTTT.